What follows are 22 T cell receptor beta chains derived from one specimen sequenced in a study of shared clonotypes between healthy human individuals. Sequencing was performed with immunoSEQ multiplex PCR; in TCRdb, only in-frame clones are kept and a portion is missing. The sample yields 2 million to 3 million clones, more than 85% seen once. The sequenced material came from naive CD4+ T cells from PBMCs. Subset indicated: CD45RA+ positively selected. Receptors were obtained from a man younger than 35 in good health. Some clones in this sample may be carry-over from other donors' samples.

The V and J genes are TRBV10-3 and TRBJ2-1; D remains unclear. V shed 4 bases and J shed 8 bases, with 6 bases lying between them. In germline, CDR1 is ENHRY, CDR2 SYGVKD. CDR3 length: 11 residues. CDR3 residues: CAISASDEQFF. CDR3 nucleotides: TGTGCCATCAGTGCCTCTGATGAGCAGTTCTTC.

V and J are TRBV5-1 and TRBJ1-2, with 10 bases that match TRBD1. This CDR3 contains 15 residues. Germline values: CDR1 SGHRS, CDR2 YFSETQ. The V gene end was trimmed by 8 bases and the J gene end by 3 bases; junction bases not matched to a gene: 10. The CDR3 nucleotides read TGCGCCAGTTGCCTGACAGGGGGCAGGGACTATGGCTACACCTTC. Translating gives CASCLTGGRDYGYTF.

The chain couples TRBV19 to TRBJ1-2; no firm D call. With 5 bases removed from V and 4 bases from J, the gap between germline ends came to 8 bases. This CDR3 has 12 amino acids. Germline loops: CDR1 LNHDA, CDR2 SQIVND (reference sequence). The CDR3 DNA sequence: TGTGCCAGTAGTGCGGGTCCCTATGGCTACACCTTC. Translated: CASSAGPYGYTF.

This chain links TRBV5-4 with TRBJ2-3, with 7 bases lining up with TRBD1. The V gene's germline CDR1 is SGHNT and CDR2 YYREEE (reference sequence). Unmatched junction bases numbered 13, after V lost 4 bases and J lost 5 bases. This CDR3 is 16 amino acids long. The chain's CDR3 is CASSIVGKGAIDTQYF. CDR3 in DNA: TGTGCCAGCAGCATTGTTGGGAAGGGGGCTATAGATACGCAGTATTTT.

This chain connects TRBV11-3 to TRBJ2-2, with TRBD1 matching 8 bases. Germline lookup yields CDR1 SGHNT and CDR2 YENEEA. V shed 6 bases, J shed 3 bases, and the junction held 9 bases outside the gene matches. CDR3 length equals 16 residues. The CDR3 coding sequence is TGTGCCAGCAGTTGGTCCGGACAGGGATACACCGGGGAGCTGTTTTTT. It translates to CASSWSGQGYTGELFF. Filled out from reference TRBV11-3 and TRBJ2-2, the complete variable domain reads EAGVVQSPRYKIIEKKQPVAFWCNPISGHNTLYWYLQNLGQGPELLIRYENEEAVDDSQLPKDRFSAERLKGVDSTLKIQPAELGDSAVYLCASSWSGQGYTGELFFGEGSRLTVL.

The rearrangement links TRBV6-5 to TRBJ2-1, with D uncertain. Trimming removed 7 bases from V and 9 bases from J, with 16 bases in between. The germline CDR1 and CDR2 sequences are MNHEY and SVGAGI. This CDR3 comprises 13 residues. CDR3 residues: CASTTLERGEQFF. The DNA of the CDR3 is TGTGCCAGCACTACCCTCGAGCGAGGTGAGCAGTTCTTC.

This clone has a single count. This rearrangement joins TRBV5-1 to TRBJ2-7; D remains unclear. The V and J ends lost 3 bases and 0 bases respectively, with 16 bases between them. This CDR3 is built from 16 residues. Per germline, CDR1 SGHRS and CDR2 YFSETQ. This chain's CDR3 is CASSSPVSGTSYEQYF. CDR3 sequence (DNA): TGCGCCAGCAGCTCCCCCGTATCCGGCACCTCCTACGAGCAGTACTTC.

This chain links TRBV28 with TRBJ1-1; D uncertain. The CDR3 totals 13 residues. V lost 5 bases and J lost 10, with 17 bases in between. Germline V CDR1 and CDR2: MDHEN, SYDVKM. Here the CDR3 reads CASSIPGVLGAFF. As DNA, the CDR3 is TGTGCCAGCAGTATCCCTGGGGTCCTGGGAGCTTTCTTT.

This sequence joins TRBV29-1 and TRBJ2-2, with D possibly matching TRBD2 (5 bases). The CDR3 spans 12 residues. Germline V CDR1 and CDR2: SQVTM, ANQGSEA. The CDR3 DNA reads TGCACCATATCCTCGGGGAACGGGGAGCTGTTTTTT. This sequence encodes CTISSGNGELFF.

V gene TRBV13 combines with J gene TRBJ2-3, with 9 bases fitting TRBD2. The V and J ends lost 1 base and 6 bases, in that order; junction bases with no gene match: 8. The CDR3 contains 16 residues. Germline V gene data show CDR1 as PRHDT and CDR2 as FYEKMQ (reference sequence). CDR3 sequence: CASSLVASGMGDTQYF. CDR3 in DNA: TGTGCCAGCAGCTTAGTGGCTAGCGGGATGGGGGATACGCAGTATTTT. Filled out from reference TRBV13 and TRBJ2-3, the complete variable domain reads AAGVIQSPRHLIKEKRETATLKCYPIPRHDTVYWYQQGPGQDPQFLISFYEKMQSDKGSIPDRFSAQQFSDYHSELNMSSLELGDSALYFCASSLVASGMGDTQYFGPGTRLTVL.

The chain combines TRBV28 with TRBJ1-5; D is perhaps TRBD1 (5 bases). Germline CDR1 reads MDHEN; CDR2 reads SYDVKM. The CDR3 is made up of 15 amino acids. The ends were cut back, 4 bases at V and 5 bases at J, with 15 bases in the middle. Written as DNA, the CDR3 is TGTGCCAGCAGTTGGGCAGGGAAGCTTGATCAGCCCCAGCATTTT. As protein: CASSWAGKLDQPQHF.

This chain links TRBV27 with TRBJ1-1, with D tentatively TRBD1 (5 bases). From germline, CDR1 is MNHEY and CDR2 SMNVEV (reference sequence). This CDR3 has 17 residues. V lost 3 bases and J lost 0, with 17 bases in between. The CDR3 DNA sequence: TGTGCCAGCAGTTTCGCCCTCGGGGCGGGGTTGAACACTGAAGCTTTCTTT. Amino acids: CASSFALGAGLNTEAFF.

The CDR3 DNA sequence: TGTGCCAGCAGGAGGGTGGGGCAAGATACGCAGTATTTT. Amino acid sequence: CASRRVGQDTQYF. The chain uses TRBV9 and TRBJ2-3; D could derive from TRBD1 or TRBD2 (5 bases each). V lost 5 bases, J lost 5 bases, and 12 bases lay in between. The CDR3 has 13 amino acids. Per the germline V gene, CDR1 is SGDLS and CDR2 is YYNGEE.

The chain uses TRBV28 and TRBJ2-5; D is undetermined. This CDR3 region has 12 residues. Germline lookup yields CDR1 MDHEN and CDR2 SYDVKM. The V gene lost 2 bases and the J gene lost 5 bases, with 6 bases spanning the gap. The CDR3 bases are TGTGCCAGCAGTTTAAACTGGGAGACCCAGTACTTC. This encodes CASSLNWETQYF.

This clone has just one count. The chain is built from TRBV2 and TRBJ2-5; a weak D match, TRBD1 (6 bases). The V gene's germline CDR1 is SNHLY and CDR2 FYNNEI. CDR3 length: 16 residues. V was shortened by 8 bases and J by 4 bases, with 23 bases between the two germline ends. DNA of the CDR3: TGTGCCAGCCAGGGACACGGTCAGATGTGGGGAGAGACCCAGTACTTC. Translated, it gives CASQGHGQMWGETQYF.

This chain links TRBV11-2 with TRBJ2-1; 8 bases are a match to TRBD2. With V trimmed by 8 bases and J by 7 bases, 4 bases remained unmatched. Germline V gene data show CDR1 as SGHAT and CDR2 as FQNNGV. This CDR3 region has 12 residues. The CDR3 loop is CASGLAGNEQFF. CDR3 DNA sequence: TGTGCCAGCGGTTTAGCGGGAAATGAGCAGTTCTTC.

Concerning this clone itself: One end of the junction is discordant with germline, which a read error may explain. The genes are TRBV2 and TRBJ2-7, with D perhaps matching TRBD1 (6 bases). CDR1 and CDR2 from the germline V gene are SNHLY and FYNNEI. The CDR3 is made up of 13 amino acids. The CDR3 here is CASREGQFYEQYF. The CDR3 DNA sequence: TGTGCCAGCAGGGAAGGACAGTTCTACGAGCAGTACTTC.

The chain carries TRBV5-5 and TRBJ2-5, with 9 nucleotides matching TRBD2. With 4 bases clipped from V and 1 base from J, the junction kept 5 bases outside the gene matches. Germline V gene data show CDR1 as SGHKS and CDR2 as YYEKEE (reference sequence). This CDR3 comprises 15 residues. The CDR3 coding sequence is TGTGCCAGCAGCCAAGGACTAGCGCCCCAAGAGACCCAGTACTTC. Protein: CASSQGLAPQETQYF.

The chain joins TRBV5-1 to TRBJ2-7, with TRBD1 identical over 7 bases. The CDR3 runs to 17 residues. V lost 2 bases to trimming and J lost 0 bases; unmatched junction nucleotides: 11. Germline-derived CDR1 and CDR2 are SGHRS and YFSETQ. The CDR3 DNA sequence: TGCGCCAGCAGCTTCTTAATCGACAGGGATCGCTCCTACGAGCAGTACTTC. Translation gives CASSFLIDRDRSYEQYF.

This sequence joins TRBV30 and TRBJ2-1; D unclear. CDR1 GTSNPN and CDR2 SVGIG come from the germline V gene (reference sequence). V was shortened by 3 bases and J by 2 bases, with 8 bases between the two germline ends. The CDR3 runs to 13 residues. The CDR3 sequence: CAWRGETYNEQFF. In DNA form, the CDR3 reads TGTGCCTGGAGAGGAGAAACCTACAATGAGCAGTTCTTC.

The V call is TRBV11-2, the J call TRBJ2-7, with D tentatively TRBD1 (5 bases). Germline CDR1 and CDR2: SGHAT and FQNNGV. The CDR3 covers 16 residues. Trimming took off 1 base at V and 7 bases at J, with 20 bases between the two ends. Written as DNA, the CDR3 is TGTGCCAGCAGCTTAGGGATTGGGCTCAGGGCCGAGGAGCAGTACTTC. Translating it yields CASSLGIGLRAEEQYF.

The V and J genes are TRBV11-1 and TRBJ2-3; D unresolved. CDR1 is SGHAT and CDR2 is FQDESV in the germline V gene (reference sequence). The CDR3 runs to 15 residues. The ends were cut back, 1 base at V and 4 bases at J, with 12 bases in the middle. DNA of the CDR3: TGTGCCAGCAGCTTAGACCCGAAACCTCCAGATACGCAGTATTTT. This sequence encodes CASSLDPKPPDTQYF.